This T cell receptor beta chain is drawn from a study of blood T cells in healthy people across ages. Study-wide findings and caveats: Strong correlation existed between TCR beta diversity and naive T cell percentage.

On this clonotype itself: No antigen is known for it.

The CDR3 has 16 residues. V was clipped by 4 bases and J by 2 bases; unmatched bases: 8. Germline values: CDR1 MNHEY, CDR2 SVGAGI. Healthy Caucasians from Russia aged about 6 to 95 served as donors. Then a second PCR, running roughly 7 to 11 cycles, was carried out with a sample-barcoded 5' primer and a J-beta primer mix. TCRdb reanalysed the 5' RACE reads using MiXCR and keeps one entry per CDR3 protein. The repertoire consists of roughly 2 million distinct CDR3 sequences, with just under 50% occurring once and the leading ten covering 2% to 2.5%. Sequencing used blood. This chain connects TRBV6-5 to TRBJ2-3; 8 bases map to TRBD2. The TCR originated in a middle-aged woman in good health. The CDR3 is CASSSAGAPVTDTQYF. In nucleotides, the CDR3 is TGTGCCAGCAGTTCAGCGGGGGCTCCGGTCACAGATACGCAGTATTTT.